These 27 T cell receptor beta chains originate from one sample sequenced in a study of OX40 agonist ivuxolimab in advanced cancers. The library came from the immunoSEQ multiplex PCR assay. The immuneACCESS repertoire file appears here via TCRdb, limited to in-frame rearrangements. These files lack a portion of the clones; in checked studies, under half of the deficit traces to unresolved V genes, and the cause of the others is not known. In this sample the table shows some 86,000 clones, about nine tenths of which occur a single time. Roughly 6.9% of the sample goes to the ten largest clones. The material sequenced was CD4+ or CD8+ T cells sorted from blood, taken in a trial of the OX40 agonist ivuxolimab. Receptor source: an adult with an advanced solid tumor such as melanoma, head and neck, liver or kidney cancer.

V and J are TRBV5-1 and TRBJ1-4; tentatively, D is TRBD1 (5 bases). Trimming removed 0 bases at V and 4 bases at J, with 7 bases between. CDR1 SGHRS and CDR2 YFSETQ come from the germline V gene. CDR3 size: 14 residues. The CDR3 protein is CASSLAGGNEKLFF. DNA for the CDR3: TGCGCCAGCAGCTTGGCGGGGGGTAATGAAAAACTGTTTTTT.

The chain carries TRBV7-8 and TRBJ2-2; D may be TRBD1 (6 bases). The CDR3 is made up of 17 amino acids. V was cut by 5 bases and J by 0 bases, with 16 bases left in between. Germline loops: CDR1 SGHVS, CDR2 FQNEAQ. The CDR3 reads CASSPRDMNSNTGELFF. CDR3 DNA: TGTGCCAGCAGCCCCCGGGACATGAACTCGAACACCGGGGAGCTGTTTTTT.

The chain uses TRBV6-1 and TRBJ1-6; D is uncertain. The CDR3 runs to 15 residues. The germline CDR1 and CDR2 sequences are MNHNS and SASEGT. V was cut by 1 base and J by 0 bases, with 4 bases left in between. The CDR3 is CASSEGSSYNSPLHF. The DNA for the CDR3 is TGTGCCAGCAGTGAAGGGAGCTCCTATAATTCACCCCTCCACTTT.

This clone was counted only a few times. The CDR3 DNA sequence: TGTGCCTGGAAGGTGAACACTGAAGCTTTCTTT. Its protein product is CAWKVNTEAFF. V usage is TRBV30 and J usage is TRBJ1-1; D is unresolved. The CDR3 consists of 11 residues. Germline V gives CDR1 GTSNPN, CDR2 SVGIG (reference sequence). Trimming left V 4 bases short and J 0 bases short, with 3 bases between. Looking up the rest from reference TRBV30 and TRBJ1-1 gives the full variable domain: SQTIHQWPATLVQPVGSPLSLECTVEGTSNPNLYWYRQAAGRGLQLLFYSVGIGQISSEVPQNLSASRPQDRQFILSSKKLLLSDSGFYLCAWKVNTEAFFGQGTRLTVV.

The chain uses TRBV12-5 and TRBJ1-1; a weak D match, TRBD1 (6 bases). The CDR3 length is 14 residues. The V end was cut by 0 bases, the J end by 3 bases, with 8 bases between. From germline, CDR1 is LGHNT and CDR2 FRNRAP. In nucleotides, the CDR3 is TGTGCTAGTGGTTTGGTAGGGGGTGACACTGAAGCTTTCTTT. Its protein product is CASGLVGGDTEAFF.

The table lists this clone with a count of one. The genes are TRBV5-1 and TRBJ1-5; D is unresolved. The CDR3 runs 14 residues. V was cut by 0 bases and J by 5 bases, with 9 bases left in between. The germline V gene encodes CDR1 SGHRS and CDR2 YFSETQ. As DNA, the CDR3 is TGCGCCAGCAGCTTGGTCCCGGGTTATCAGCCCCAGCATTTT. Protein product: CASSLVPGYQPQHF.

The V call is TRBV5-1, the J call TRBJ1-1, with unresolved D. V was pared by 7 bases and J by 10 bases, with 17 bases between. Germline loops: CDR1 SGHRS, CDR2 YFSETQ. The CDR3 has 12 amino acids. The CDR3 DNA is TGCGCCAGCTCGGGCGGATTTGGTGTAGCTTTCTTT. Translation gives CASSGGFGVAFF.

This clone was observed once. The CDR3 region is CASSFSSVPDTQYF. In DNA form, the CDR3 reads TGCGCCAGCAGCTTCTCTAGCGTCCCAGATACGCAGTATTTT. The rearrangement joins TRBV5-1 to TRBJ2-3; perhaps TRBD2 as D (6 bases). The germline V gene has CDR1 SGHRS and CDR2 YFSETQ. Trimming took 2 bases from V and 4 from J, leaving 11 bases between them. The CDR3 sequence is 14 residues long.

This chain joins TRBV2 and TRBJ1-1; a possible D gene is TRBD1 (6 bases). Trimming pared 5 bases from V and 1 base from J, leaving 14 bases between. CDR3 length equals 15 residues. Germline CDR1 is SNHLY and CDR2 is FYNNEI. For the CDR3, the DNA is TGTGCCAGCAGTTCCCCAGGGGCCCGGAACACTGAAGCTTTCTTT. It translates to CASSSPGARNTEAFF.

The V call is TRBV15, the J call TRBJ1-2, with TRBD1 identical over 7 bases. Unmatched junction bases numbered 8, after V lost 9 bases and J lost 4 bases. This CDR3 spans 13 amino acids. Germline V gene data show CDR1 as LNHNV and CDR2 as YYDKDF (reference sequence). CDR3 protein: CATAQGVGYGYTF. For the CDR3, the DNA is TGTGCCACAGCCCAGGGGGTGGGCTATGGCTACACCTTC.

The V and J genes are TRBV10-3 and TRBJ2-7, with D perhaps TRBD2 (6 bases). Germline CDR1 is ENHRY and CDR2 is SYGVKD. CDR3 length equals 14 residues. V lost 10 bases and J 4 bases, leaving 20 bases between the germline ends. The CDR3 DNA is TGTGCCACCCAAGACGGAGGGAGTGCGTACGAGCAGTACTTC. It specifies CATQDGGSAYEQYF.

This chain uses TRBV28 with TRBJ2-7; 7 bases line up with TRBD1. The CDR3 has 13 amino acids. V gave up 5 bases and J gave up 10 bases; unmatched junction bases: 11. Germline values: CDR1 MDHEN, CDR2 SYDVKM. CDR3 nucleotides: TGTGCCAGCAGTGGGGGACAGTGGTCGAACCAGTACTTC. Translation: CASSGGQWSNQYF.

The rearrangement links TRBV5-4 to TRBJ2-3; 11 nucleotides match TRBD2. V shed 0 bases, J shed 4 bases, and the junction held 1 base outside the gene matches. Germline loops: CDR1 SGHNT, CDR2 YYREEE (reference sequence). The CDR3 runs 15 residues. The CDR3 DNA sequence: TGTGCCAGCAGCTTGGGGACTAGCGGGTCAGATACGCAGTATTTT. This gives the protein CASSLGTSGSDTQYF.

The rearrangement joins TRBV7-3 to TRBJ2-7; the D call may be TRBD1 or TRBD2 (5 bases each). CDR1 SGHTA and CDR2 FQGTGA come from the germline V gene. V dropped 0 bases and J dropped 5 bases, with 11 bases sitting between them. This CDR3 contains 14 residues. CDR3 nucleotide sequence: TGTGCCAGCAGCTTAACCGGTGGGACGCACGAGCAGTACTTC. Translation: CASSLTGGTHEQYF.

V usage is TRBV6-5 and J usage is TRBJ2-1; 8 nucleotides align to TRBD1. Germline V CDR1 and CDR2: MNHEY, SVGAGI. The CDR3 has 15 residues. The V and J ends lost 2 bases and 5 bases, in that order; junction bases with no gene match: 5. CDR3 bases: TGTGCCAGCAGTTACCGAGAGACAGGGGACAATGAGCAGTTCTTC. Translated, it gives CASSYRETGDNEQFF.

Notes on this clone: The same CDR3 also results from other DNA sequences found in this sample. The J gene is TRBJ1-2, the V gene TRBV19; no clear D. The V gene lost 2 bases and the J gene lost 1 base, with 5 bases spanning the gap. Germline V lookup: CDR1 LNHDA, CDR2 SQIVND (reference sequence). CDR3 length: 13 residues. This CDR3 is CASSISRNYGYTF. CDR3 coding DNA: TGTGCCAGTAGTATATCCCGTAACTATGGCTACACCTTC.

The chain couples TRBV14 to TRBJ1-1, with unresolved D. Looked up from germline, CDR1 is SGHDN and CDR2 is FVKESK. Trimming cost V 5 bases and J 1 base, with 8 bases left between them. CDR3 length: 13 amino acids. The CDR3 sequence: CASSYTSNTEAFF. In nucleotides, the CDR3 is TGTGCCAGCAGCTACACCTCGAACACTGAAGCTTTCTTT.

The chain carries TRBV5-6 and TRBJ1-1; 8 nucleotides match TRBD1. V trimming: 4 bases; J trimming: 1 base; junction bases outside the gene matches: 3. This CDR3 comprises 14 residues. Per germline, CDR1 SGHDT and CDR2 YYEEEE. For the CDR3, the DNA is TGTGCCAGCAGCGCGGACAGGGCGAACACTGAAGCTTTCTTT. Residues: CASSADRANTEAFF.

The chain employs TRBV6-1 and TRBJ1-5; D gene uncertain. V was cut by 4 bases and J by 0 bases, with 16 bases left in between. The CDR3 is 17 residues long. Germline V lookup: CDR1 MNHNS, CDR2 SASEGT. The CDR3 is CASSVRGGRHSNQPQHF. CDR3 nucleotide sequence: TGTGCCAGCAGTGTTCGGGGAGGGAGGCATAGCAATCAGCCCCAGCATTTT.

The chain combines TRBV7-2 with TRBJ2-7; unclear D gene. Deletions cut 6 bases from V and 3 bases from J, with 12 bases between. CDR3 length: 13 residues. The germline V gene has CDR1 SGHTA and CDR2 FQGNSA. The CDR3 sequence: CASRSPVHYEQYF. In nucleotides, the CDR3 is TGTGCCAGCAGGTCCCCGGTTCACTACGAGCAGTACTTC.

This chain joins TRBV2 and TRBJ2-5, with 7 positions matching TRBD1. J was trimmed by 4 bases and V by 7 bases; bases with no gene match: 12. The germline CDR1 and CDR2 sequences are SNHLY and FYNNEI. This CDR3 contains 15 residues. CDR3: CASTIRTGPGETQYF. As DNA, the CDR3 is TGTGCCAGCACCATCCGGACAGGTCCTGGAGAGACCCAGTACTTC.

The rearrangement uses TRBV29-1 and TRBJ1-5; 9 nucleotides align to TRBD1. This CDR3 has 13 amino acids. The V gene's germline CDR1 is SQVTM and CDR2 ANQGSEA. V lost 7 bases to trimming and J lost 4 bases; unmatched junction nucleotides: 5. The CDR3 DNA follows: TGCAGCGGGGGACAGGGCAGGAATCAGCCCCAGCATTTT. Translating gives CSGGQGRNQPQHF.

This rearrangement joins TRBV28 to TRBJ1-4, with a possible D match to TRBD1 (6 bases). The CDR3 is made up of 13 amino acids. The germline CDR1 and CDR2 sequences are MDHEN and SYDVKM. V lost 2 bases, J lost 8 bases, and 9 bases lay in between. The DNA of the CDR3 is TGTGCCAGCAGTTTAGGGGGCTGGGAAAAACTGTTTTTT. As protein: CASSLGGWEKLFF. Based on the CDR3 plus reference TRBV28 and TRBJ1-4, the full variable domain is DVKVTQSSRYLVKRTGEKVFLECVQDMDHENMFWYRQDPGLGLRLIYFSYDVKMKEKGDIPEGYSVSREKKERFSLILESASTNQTSMYLCASSLGGWEKLFFGSGTQLSVL.

The rearrangement uses TRBV5-5 and TRBJ1-3; 7 bases are a match to TRBD1. The germline CDR1 and CDR2 sequences are SGHKS and YYEKEE (reference sequence). CDR3 length equals 15 residues. V shed 0 bases, J shed 3 bases, and the junction held 3 bases outside the gene matches. CDR3: CASSLEQGSGNTIYF. In DNA form, the CDR3 reads TGTGCCAGCAGCTTGGAACAGGGGAGTGGAAACACCATATATTTT. Full variable domain (outside the CDR3, taken from reference TRBV5-5 and TRBJ1-3): DAGVTQSPTHLIKTRGQQVTLRCSPISGHKSVSWYQQVLGQGPQFIFQYYEKEERGRGNFPDRFSARQFPNYSSELNVNALLLGDSALYLCASSLEQGSGNTIYFGEGSWLTVV.

V and J are TRBV19 and TRBJ1-5; possible D gene TRBD1, 6 bases. Germline V lookup: CDR1 LNHDA, CDR2 SQIVND (reference sequence). Trimming pared 1 base from V and 4 bases from J, leaving 8 bases between. The CDR3 is 14 amino acids. The CDR3 here is CASSIGGLNQPQHF. The CDR3 DNA reads TGTGCCAGTAGTATAGGGGGGCTAAATCAGCCCCAGCATTTT. Filled out from reference TRBV19 and TRBJ1-5, the complete variable domain reads DGGITQSPKYLFRKEGQNVTLSCEQNLNHDAMYWYRQDPGQGLRLIYYSQIVNDFQKGDIAEGYSVSREKKESFPLTVTSAQKNPTAFYLCASSIGGLNQPQHFGDGTRLSIL.

This clone has only one observation. The chain is built from TRBV29-1 and TRBJ2-5, with D perhaps TRBD2 (7 bases). In germline, CDR1 is SQVTM, CDR2 ANQGSEA. Trimming cost V 5 bases and J 5 bases, with 15 bases left between them. There are 13 residues in the CDR3. The CDR3 region is CSVRWGGGETQYF. The CDR3 DNA reads TGCAGCGTTAGGTGGGGGGGCGGGGAGACCCAGTACTTC.

V gene TRBV15 combines with J gene TRBJ1-2; D not resolved. This CDR3 region has 13 residues. Germline-derived CDR1 and CDR2 are LNHNV and YYDKDF (reference sequence). The germline V and J ends were trimmed by 1 base and 8 bases, with 11 bases remaining between them. The CDR3 is CATSRVLGWGYTF. The CDR3, as DNA: TGTGCCACCAGCAGAGTTCTGGGCTGGGGCTACACCTTC.